This T cell receptor (beta chain) was sequenced during a study of vaccination and CD4 T cells after COVID-19. Treatment: approximately 9-day PBMC culture with coronavirus spike peptide pools or control peptides (ViraFEST assay). As to this clonotype: Its antigen is currently unknown.

With the Oncomine TCR Beta short-read assay, DNA from cultured CD4+ T cells was sequenced. From the PCR reads, TCRdb called clonotypes with MiXCR, one entry per CDR3 protein. Of 15,000 to 20,000 distinct CDR3 sequences listed, around half are singletons. The specimen sequenced was CD4+ T cells from blood, cultured in vitro. The clonotype comes from a human donor who had recovered from COVID-19.

The CDR3 loop reads CASSYGGRDGYTF. DNA for the CDR3: TGTGCCAGCAGTTACGGCGGGAGAGATGGCTACACCTTC. The chain couples TRBV6-5 to TRBJ1-2; D uncertain. The V end was cut by 2 bases, the J end by 6 bases, with 10 bases between. The CDR3 extends over 13 amino acids. The germline CDR1 and CDR2 sequences are MNHEY and SVGAGI.